The 18 T cell receptor beta chains below come from one sample, sequenced in a study of identifying expanded T cells in peripheral blood. TCRdb's copy holds only in-frame clones and misses some; the assay was immunoSEQ multiplex PCR. The profile covers more than 50,000 clones, with about 80% appearing a single time and approximately 15% taken by the ten largest. The sequenced sample consisted of blood. The source is a person aged 18-70 years in good health.

This clone was seen a handful of times. V gene TRBV4-2 combines with J gene TRBJ1-1, with TRBD1 matching 7 bases. The length of the CDR3 is 16 residues. The J segment lost 0 bases and the V segment lost 0 bases, leaving 4 bases of the junction unmatched. CDR1 is LGHNA, CDR2 YNFKEQ, per germline. DNA of the CDR3: TGTGCCAGCAGCCAAGAACAGGGGCGTATGAACACTGAAGCTTTCTTT. Its protein product is CASSQEQGRMNTEAFF.

The chain employs TRBV9 and TRBJ1-2; a possible D gene is TRBD1 (5 bases). The CDR3 consists of 14 residues. CDR1 and CDR2 from the germline V gene are SGDLS and YYNGEE. The V gene lost 4 bases and the J gene lost 4 bases, with 14 bases spanning the gap. The CDR3 nucleotides are TGTGCCAGCAGCTTAAGTAAGGACACCTATGGCTACACCTTC. It is translated as CASSLSKDTYGYTF.

The chain recombines TRBV10-2 with TRBJ2-4; D may be TRBD1 or TRBD2 (5 bases each). The CDR3 spans 12 residues. CDR1 and CDR2 from the germline V gene are WSHSY and SAAADI. V lost 8 bases and J 8 bases, leaving 13 bases between the germline ends. The CDR3 spells CASRDPGDIQYF. CDR3 DNA: TGCGCCAGCCGGGACCCCGGGGACATTCAGTACTTC.

This clone was picked up one time. Other nucleotide sequences in the sample specify the same CDR3. The rearrangement uses TRBV30 and TRBJ1-5; no clear D. The CDR3 spans 13 residues. Trimming stripped 0 bases from V and 2 bases from J, with 5 bases between. Looked up from germline, CDR1 is GTSNPN and CDR2 is SVGIG (reference sequence). CDR3 loop: CAWSVQGNQPQHF. CDR3 nucleotide sequence: TGTGCCTGGAGTGTACAAGGCAATCAGCCCCAGCATTTT.

The gene calls are TRBV5-6 and TRBJ2-5; no reliable D call. The CDR3 is made up of 14 amino acids. CDR1 is SGHDT, CDR2 YYEEEE, per germline. The V and J ends lost 0 bases and 0 bases respectively, with 6 bases between them. Written as DNA, the CDR3 is TGTGCCAGCAGCTTGGTAGAGTACCAAGAGACCCAGTACTTC. Its translation is CASSLVEYQETQYF. Full variable domain (outside the CDR3, taken from reference TRBV5-6 and TRBJ2-5): DAGVTQSPTHLIKTRGQQVTLRCSPKSGHDTVSWYQQALGQGPQFIFQYYEEEERQRGNFPDRFSGHQFPNYSSELNVNALLLGDSALYLCASSLVEYQETQYFGPGTRLLVL.

V is TRBV7-2 and J is TRBJ2-1; TRBD2 aligns across 7 bases. The V and J ends lost 2 bases and 4 bases, in that order; junction bases with no gene match: 8. CDR1 and CDR2 from the germline V gene are SGHTA and FQGNSA. This CDR3 has 16 amino acids. The CDR3 DNA reads as TGTGCCAGCAGCTTATCGCCGGGAGGAACTTACAATGAGCAGTTCTTC. Protein sequence: CASSLSPGGTYNEQFF.

The V gene is TRBV27, the J gene TRBJ2-7; 7 nucleotides align to TRBD1. V was clipped by 6 bases and J by 5 bases; unmatched bases: 10. From germline, CDR1 is MNHEY and CDR2 SMNVEV (reference sequence). The CDR3 is 14 residues long. CDR3 nucleotide sequence: TGTGCCAGCAGCAAGCAACAGGGGATAAACGAGCAGTACTTC. Protein: CASSKQQGINEQYF.

The chain couples TRBV7-6 to TRBJ1-1; D is uncertain. Germline loops: CDR1 SGHVS, CDR2 FNYEAQ. V lost 2 bases, J lost 5 bases, and 6 bases lay in between. The CDR3 sequence is 12 residues long. The CDR3 loop reads CASSLSHTEAFF. In DNA, the CDR3 is TGTGCCAGCAGCTTATCGCATACTGAAGCTTTCTTT.

This clone was seen a single time. Additional DNA sequences in this sample encode the identical CDR3. This chain links TRBV29-1 with TRBJ2-1; unclear D gene. This CDR3 is 10 amino acids long. V was shortened by 5 bases and J by 5 bases, with 4 bases between the two germline ends. The germline V gene encodes CDR1 SQVTM and CDR2 ANQGSEA. CDR3 region: CSVSNNEQFF. The CDR3 nucleotides read TGCAGCGTTTCCAACAATGAGCAGTTCTTC.

This clone was seen only a few times. The CDR3 sequence is CASSPQLQGTGELFF. In DNA, the CDR3 is TGTGCCAGCTCACCCCAGTTACAGGGGACCGGGGAGCTGTTTTTT. V is TRBV18 and J is TRBJ2-2, with 7 bases aligning to TRBD1. J was trimmed by 5 bases and V by 3 bases; bases with no gene match: 6. The CDR3 runs 15 residues. The germline gives CDR1 KGHSH, CDR2 LQKENI.

This clone was counted a few times. The chain uses TRBV6-1 and TRBJ1-5; D remains ambiguous. The CDR3 covers 13 residues. With 3 bases removed from V and 2 bases from J, the gap between germline ends came to 5 bases. The germline CDR1 and CDR2 sequences are MNHNS and SASEGT. The CDR3: CASSEFGNQPQHF. Here the CDR3 DNA reads TGTGCCAGCAGTGAGTTTGGCAATCAGCCCCAGCATTTT.

This chain connects TRBV18 to TRBJ1-5; D perhaps matches TRBD1 (5 bases). V was cut by 5 bases and J by 0 bases, with 8 bases left in between. The CDR3 is 14 amino acids. The V gene's germline CDR1 is KGHSH and CDR2 LQKENI. The CDR3 DNA reads as TGTGCCAGCTCAGGGGGACTTAGCAATCAGCCCCAGCATTTT. This encodes CASSGGLSNQPQHF.

This chain connects TRBV2 to TRBJ1-2; TRBD1 agrees at 9 bases. The germline V gene encodes CDR1 SNHLY and CDR2 FYNNEI. V lost 4 bases and J lost 3; bases outside the gene matches: 3. The CDR3 totals 14 residues. The CDR3, as DNA: TGTGCCAGCAGTGCCCGACAGGGGGACTATGGCTACACCTTC. It specifies CASSARQGDYGYTF.

This clone was seen just once. The chain uses TRBV11-2 and TRBJ2-4, with 8 bases lining up with TRBD1. V gave up 6 bases and J gave up 2 bases; unmatched junction bases: 9. The V gene's germline CDR1 is SGHAT and CDR2 FQNNGV. The CDR3 is 16 residues long. CDR3 loop: CASRARGRLSKNIQYF. CDR3 bases: TGTGCCAGCAGGGCCAGGGGGCGCCTCTCCAAAAACATTCAGTACTTC.

The CDR3 DNA reads as TGCGCCAGCAGCCAAGGACAAATCAATTCACCCCTCCACTTT. Residues: CASSQGQINSPLHF. This chain joins TRBV5-1 and TRBJ1-6; a weak D match, TRBD1 (5 bases). CDR1 is SGHRS and CDR2 is YFSETQ in the germline V gene. V lost 4 bases, J lost 7 bases, and 12 bases lay in between. The CDR3 spans 14 residues.

The chain uses TRBV19 and TRBJ2-3, with D perhaps matching TRBD1 or TRBD2 (5 bases each). Trimming cost V 2 bases and J 2 bases, with 14 bases left between them. The CDR3 covers 16 residues. CDR1 is LNHDA and CDR2 is SQIVND in the germline V gene (reference sequence). The CDR3 region has the DNA TGTGCCAGTAGTATATTGCAGGGACGTACCACAGATACGCAGTATTTT. The encoded protein is CASSILQGRTTDTQYF.

The chain has TRBV19 and TRBJ2-1, with 8 positions matching TRBD2. In germline, CDR1 is LNHDA, CDR2 SQIVND (reference sequence). The CDR3 contains 18 residues. With 9 bases clipped from V and 3 bases from J, the junction kept 19 bases outside the gene matches. CDR3: CASSEFRLSGALYNEQFF. CDR3 nucleotide sequence: TGTGCCAGCTCCGAGTTCCGTCTTAGCGGGGCCCTCTACAATGAGCAGTTCTTC.

The chain carries TRBV2 and TRBJ1-1; D uncertain. CDR1 and CDR2 (germline): SNHLY, FYNNEI. The CDR3 loop spans 12 amino acids. Trimming cost V 1 base and J 4 bases, with 4 bases left between them. The CDR3 here is CASSEGGTEAFF. CDR3 bases: TGTGCCAGCAGTGAAGGGGGCACTGAAGCTTTCTTT. Supplemented by reference TRBV2 and TRBJ1-1, the full variable domain reads EPEVTQTPSHQVTQMGQEVILRCVPISNHLYFYWYRQILGQKVEFLVSFYNNEISEKSEIFDDQFSVERPDGSNFTLKIRSTKLEDSAMYFCASSEGGTEAFFGQGTRLTVV.